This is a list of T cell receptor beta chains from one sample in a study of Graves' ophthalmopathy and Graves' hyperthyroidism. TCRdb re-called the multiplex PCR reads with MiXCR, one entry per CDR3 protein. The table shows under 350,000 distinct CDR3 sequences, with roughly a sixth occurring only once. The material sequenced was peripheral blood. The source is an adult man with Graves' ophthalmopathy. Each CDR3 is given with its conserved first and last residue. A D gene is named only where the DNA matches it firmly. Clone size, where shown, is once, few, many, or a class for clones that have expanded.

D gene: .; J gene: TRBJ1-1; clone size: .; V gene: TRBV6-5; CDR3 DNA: TGTGCCAGCAGTTACAGTCACACTGAAGCTTTCTTT; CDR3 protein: CASSYSHTEAFF
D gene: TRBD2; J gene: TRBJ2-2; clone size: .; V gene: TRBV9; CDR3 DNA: TGTGCCAGCAGCGCACCCAAACTAGCGGGAGGGCCCTCTCCATCTACCGGGGAGCTGTTTTTT; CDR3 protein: CASSAPKLAGGPSPSTGELFF
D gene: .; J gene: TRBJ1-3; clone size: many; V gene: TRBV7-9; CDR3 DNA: TGTGCCAGCAGCGCCACATGGAACACCATATATTTT; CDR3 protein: CASSATWNTIYF
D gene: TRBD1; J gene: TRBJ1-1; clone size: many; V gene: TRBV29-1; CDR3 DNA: TGCAGCGTTTCGACAGGGGGTGGAACTGAAGCTTTCTTT; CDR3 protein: CSVSTGGGTEAFF
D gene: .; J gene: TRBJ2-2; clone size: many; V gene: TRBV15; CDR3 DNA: TGTGCCACCAGCAGAGATCGGAGGGGACTGTACACCGGGGAGCTGTTTTTT; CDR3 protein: CATSRDRRGLYTGELFF
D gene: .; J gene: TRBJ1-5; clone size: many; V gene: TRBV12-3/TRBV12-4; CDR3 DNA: TGTGCCAGCAGTTCTCAGGGATTCCTCAATCAGCCCCAGCATTTT; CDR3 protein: CASSSQGFLNQPQHF
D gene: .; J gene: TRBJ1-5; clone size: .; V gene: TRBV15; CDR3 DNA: TGTGCCACCAGCAGAGATCCGCCGTCGCGGACAGCTAATCAGCCCCAGCATTTT; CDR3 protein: CATSRDPPSRTANQPQHF
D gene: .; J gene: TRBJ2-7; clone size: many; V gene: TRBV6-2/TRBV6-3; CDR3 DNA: TGTGCCAGCAGTTACCGCGGCAGATACCCAACTTACGAGCAGTACTTC; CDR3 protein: CASSYRGRYPTYEQYF
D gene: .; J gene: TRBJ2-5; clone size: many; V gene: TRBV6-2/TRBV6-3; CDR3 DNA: TGTGCCAGCAGTTATTCCGACAGGTTACAAGTGGCCCAGTACTTC; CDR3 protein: CASSYSDRLQVAQYF
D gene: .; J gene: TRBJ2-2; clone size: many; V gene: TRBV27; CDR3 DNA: TGTGCCAGCAGCTGGGGAGGGAACACCGGGGAGCTGTTTTTT; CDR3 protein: CASSWGGNTGELFF
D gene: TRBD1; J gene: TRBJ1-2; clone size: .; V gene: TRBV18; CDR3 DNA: TGTGCCAGCTCACCACTATCAGGGGGCGCCGACTATGGCTACACCTTC; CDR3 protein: CASSPLSGGADYGYTF
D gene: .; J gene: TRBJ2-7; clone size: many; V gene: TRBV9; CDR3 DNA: TGTGCCAGCAGCGACCCCTCTCGTCGGGGTAAGCCAGCCTACGAGCAGTACTTC; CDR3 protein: CASSDPSRRGKPAYEQYF
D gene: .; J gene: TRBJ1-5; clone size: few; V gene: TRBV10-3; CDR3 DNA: TGTGCCATCAGCCTTGACGGTGGGGCCCGAGCCCAGCATTTT; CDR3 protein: CAISLDGGARAQHF
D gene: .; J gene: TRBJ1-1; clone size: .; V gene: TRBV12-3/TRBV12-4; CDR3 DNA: TGTGCCAGCAGTTTATCAAAGGCTGAAGCTTTCTTT; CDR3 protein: CASSLSKAEAFF
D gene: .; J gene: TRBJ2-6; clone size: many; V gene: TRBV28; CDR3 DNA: TGTGCCAGTAGCGTACAGGTCCCCTCTGGGGCCAACGTCCTGACTTTC; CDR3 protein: CASSVQVPSGANVLTF
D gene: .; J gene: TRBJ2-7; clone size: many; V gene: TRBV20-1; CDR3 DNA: TGCAGTGCTAGAGTGGACAGTTACGAGCAGTACTTC; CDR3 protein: CSARVDSYEQYF
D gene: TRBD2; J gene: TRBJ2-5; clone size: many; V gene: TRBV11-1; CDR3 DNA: TGTGCCAGCAGCTCGCACTTGCCTAGCGGAGGGGAGACCCAGTACTTC; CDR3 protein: CASSSHLPSGGETQYF
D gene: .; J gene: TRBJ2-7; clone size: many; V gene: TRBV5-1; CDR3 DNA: TGCGCCAGCAGCTTTTCCATCGGAGGGGTCAATTACTACGAGCAGTACTTC; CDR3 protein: CASSFSIGGVNYYEQYF
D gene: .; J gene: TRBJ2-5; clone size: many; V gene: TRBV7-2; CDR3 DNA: TGTGCCAGCGAAGTCGCGGAGACCCAGTACTTC; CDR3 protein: CASEVAETQYF
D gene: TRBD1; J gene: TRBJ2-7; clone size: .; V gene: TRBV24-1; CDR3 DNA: TGTGCCACCAGTGATTGGACAGGGAGCTCCTACGAGCAGTACTTC; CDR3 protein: CATSDWTGSSYEQYF
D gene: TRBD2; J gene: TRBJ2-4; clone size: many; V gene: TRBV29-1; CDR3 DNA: TGCAGCGTTGAAGATGCACGAGCGGGAGCTGTTTTGGCCAAAAACATTCAGTACTTC; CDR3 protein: CSVEDARAGAVLAKNIQYF
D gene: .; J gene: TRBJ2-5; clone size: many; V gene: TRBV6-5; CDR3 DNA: TGTGCCAGCAGTTGGGGTCTCAAAGAGACCCAGTACTTC; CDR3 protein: CASSWGLKETQYF
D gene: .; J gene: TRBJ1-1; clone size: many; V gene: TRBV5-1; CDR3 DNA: TGCGCCAGCAGCTTGGATTCACTTTACACTGAAGCTTTCTTT; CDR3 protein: CASSLDSLYTEAFF
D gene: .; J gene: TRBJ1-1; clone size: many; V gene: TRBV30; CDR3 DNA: TGTGCCTGGAGTGGGGGGCCCCCCACTGAAGCTTTCTTT; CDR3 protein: CAWSGGPPTEAFF
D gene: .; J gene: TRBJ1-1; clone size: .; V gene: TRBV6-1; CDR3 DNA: TGTGCCACCTCGACAGAAGCTTTCTTT; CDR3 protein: CATSTEAFF
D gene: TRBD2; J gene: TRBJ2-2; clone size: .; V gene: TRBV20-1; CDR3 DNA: TGCAGTGCTTCCCAGCGGGGGAACACCGGGGAGCTGTTTTTT; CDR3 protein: CSASQRGNTGELFF
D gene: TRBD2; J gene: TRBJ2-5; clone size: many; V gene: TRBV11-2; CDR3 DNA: TGTGCCAGCAGCATAGCGGGAGGGCCATGGGAGACCCAGTACTTC; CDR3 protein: CASSIAGGPWETQYF
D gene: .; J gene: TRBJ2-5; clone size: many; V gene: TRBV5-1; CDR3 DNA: TGCGCCAGCAGCTGGCAGGCAGATCAAGAGACCCAGTACTTC; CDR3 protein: CASSWQADQETQYF
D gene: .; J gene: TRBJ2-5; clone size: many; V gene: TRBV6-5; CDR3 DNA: TGTGCCAGCAGTTCCAGATCACACCCAAAAGGGACCCAGTACTTC; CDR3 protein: CASSSRSHPKGTQYF
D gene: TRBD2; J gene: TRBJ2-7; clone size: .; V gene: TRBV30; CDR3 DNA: TGTGCCTCAGGACTAGGGTCGGGCGAGCAGTACTTC; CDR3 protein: CASGLGSGEQYF
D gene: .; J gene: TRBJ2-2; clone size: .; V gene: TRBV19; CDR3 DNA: TGTGCCAGTAGTATAGTACCGGGAGTGGGCACCGGGGAGCTGTTTTTT; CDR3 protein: CASSIVPGVGTGELFF
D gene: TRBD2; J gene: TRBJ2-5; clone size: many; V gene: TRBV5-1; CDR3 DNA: TGCGCCAGCAGCCCTAGCGGCAGGGAGACGGAGACCCAGTACTTC; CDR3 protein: CASSPSGRETETQYF
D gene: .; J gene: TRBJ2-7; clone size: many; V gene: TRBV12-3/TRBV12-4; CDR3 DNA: TGTACCAGCAACTTGGGGGGCGGCTACGAGCAGTACTTC; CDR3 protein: CTSNLGGGYEQYF
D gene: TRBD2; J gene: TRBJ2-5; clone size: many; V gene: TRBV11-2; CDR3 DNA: TGTGCCAGCAGCAATAGCGTAGCGGGAGAAGTGGAGACCCAGTACTTC; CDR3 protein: CASSNSVAGEVETQYF
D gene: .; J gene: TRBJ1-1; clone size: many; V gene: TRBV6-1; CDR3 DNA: TGTGCCAGCAGTCAATACGACGAAGCTTTCTTT; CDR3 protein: CASSQYDEAFF
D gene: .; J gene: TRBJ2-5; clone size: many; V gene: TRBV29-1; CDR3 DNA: TGCAGCCTTGAAACCCACAGCGGGGAGACCCAGTACTTC; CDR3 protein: CSLETHSGETQYF
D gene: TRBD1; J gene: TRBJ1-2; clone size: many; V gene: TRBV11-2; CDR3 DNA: TGTGCCAGCAGCCTCAACAGGGGAACCAACTATGGCTACACCTTC; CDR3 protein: CASSLNRGTNYGYTF
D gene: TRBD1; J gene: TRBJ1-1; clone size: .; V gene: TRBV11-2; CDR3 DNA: TGTGCCAGCAGCTTAGTCTCAGGGGGCCATGGCACTGAAGCTTTCTTT; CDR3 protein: CASSLVSGGHGTEAFF
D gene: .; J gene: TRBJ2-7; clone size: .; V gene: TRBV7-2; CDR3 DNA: TGTGCCAGCAGCGGACGCGGCGCACACACCTACGAGCAGTACTTC; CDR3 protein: CASSGRGAHTYEQYF
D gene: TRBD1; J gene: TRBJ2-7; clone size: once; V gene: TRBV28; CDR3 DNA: TGTGCCAGCAGTTCGGGACAGTTCCCCTACGAGCAGTACTTC; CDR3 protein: CASSSGQFPYEQYF
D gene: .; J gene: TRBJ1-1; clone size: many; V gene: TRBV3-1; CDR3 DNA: TGTGCCAGCAGCCGCCAGGGGCGAAGAGACACTGAAGCTTTCTTT; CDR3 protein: CASSRQGRRDTEAFF
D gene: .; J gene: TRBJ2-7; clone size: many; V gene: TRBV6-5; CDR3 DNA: TGTGCCAGCAGTTACGCGAAGGGGTACGAGCAGTACTTC; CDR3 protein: CASSYAKGYEQYF